Sequencing of this T cell receptor (beta chain) was carried out in a study of cytomegalovirus exposure and HLA in healthy donors. Study-level background: Inside one of the first data releases sat around 86 million unique TCRs taken from HLA-typed donors.

Germline CDR1 and CDR2: MNHEY and SMNVEV (reference sequence). This CDR3 is 14 amino acids long. Trimming took 6 bases from V and 1 from J, leaving 12 bases between them. Primers included in the PCR were 60 Vbeta and 13 Jbeta primers. Generated by immunoSEQ multiplex PCR, the TCRdb table keeps only in-frame clones and is missing some. The sample shows 90,000 to 120,000 clones, about 68% of them seen only once. The source of this sequence is a young man in good health and CMV-seropositive. The sequencing sample was made of PBMCs. The V and J genes are TRBV27 and TRBJ1-2, with TRBD1 as a possible D gene (5 bases). In DNA, the CDR3 is TGTGCCAGCAGGGACATATCAAATAACTATGGCTACACCTTC. Translation gives CASRDISNNYGYTF.